Shown below are 19 T cell receptor beta chains from a single sample sequenced in a study of blood T cell repertoires in COVID-19. Repertoires were generated with immunoSEQ multiplex PCR, while TCRdb's copy carries only in-frame clones and drops some. The sample records 76,000 or so clones, around nine tenths being singletons. Sequencing was performed on peripheral blood. All receptors come from a human donor in a cohort sampled during active COVID-19.

The chain uses TRBV12-3 or TRBV12-4 and TRBJ2-1; 12 nucleotides align to TRBD2. V was pared by 6 bases and J by 10 bases, with 4 bases of the junction left unmatched. The CDR3 has 13 amino acids. The CDR3 region is CASRPTSGGEQFF. The CDR3 DNA is TGTGCCAGCAGACCAACTAGCGGGGGGGAGCAGTTCTTC.

The genes are TRBV2 and TRBJ1-6, with D perhaps matching TRBD1 (6 bases). The CDR3 is 15 amino acids. Germline-derived CDR1 and CDR2 are SNHLY and FYNNEI. The V end was cut by 4 bases, the J end by 9 bases, with 16 bases between. The CDR3 protein is CASSAGGGGTSPLHF. The CDR3 DNA reads TGTGCCAGCAGTGCCGGAGGGGGGGGGACTTCACCCCTCCACTTT.

This clone was seen more than once but under ten times. V gene TRBV4-1 combines with J gene TRBJ2-7, with a weak D call TRBD2 (6 bases). V lost 4 bases, J lost 4 bases, and 14 bases lay in between. This CDR3 spans 14 amino acids. Germline lookup yields CDR1 MGHRA and CDR2 YSYEKL. The CDR3 coding sequence is TGCGCCAGCAGCCTCGGAGGGTTTACGTACGAGCAGTACTTC. Its protein product is CASSLGGFTYEQYF.

The V and J genes are TRBV7-2 and TRBJ2-5; TRBD1 aligns across 7 bases. Per the germline V gene, CDR1 is SGHTA and CDR2 is FQGNSA. With V trimmed by 6 bases and J by 2 bases, 6 bases remained unmatched. This CDR3 spans 14 amino acids. The CDR3 coding sequence is TGTGCCAGCAGACGAGGGACAGAACAAGAGACCCAGTACTTC. Translated, it gives CASRRGTEQETQYF.

The chain carries TRBV10-1 and TRBJ2-1, with TRBD1 identical over 7 bases. CDR3 length equals 14 residues. Germline V lookup: CDR1 WNHNN, CDR2 SYGVQD (reference sequence). V was pared by 4 bases and J by 4 bases, with 4 bases of the junction left unmatched. This CDR3 reads CASSALQGYNEQFF. The CDR3 DNA reads TGCGCCAGCAGTGCCCTACAGGGGTACAATGAGCAGTTCTTC.

The chain couples TRBV5-5 to TRBJ2-7; D possibly corresponds to TRBD1 (5 bases). CDR3 length equals 13 residues. CDR1 and CDR2 from the germline V gene are SGHKS and YYEKEE (reference sequence). V shed 2 bases and J shed 4 bases, with 10 bases lying between them. The CDR3 sequence is CASSLRQGYEQYF. CDR3 coding DNA: TGTGCCAGCAGCTTAAGGCAGGGTTACGAGCAGTACTTC.

The J gene is TRBJ1-2, the V gene TRBV4-3; 7 bases line up with TRBD1. In germline, CDR1 is LGHNA, CDR2 YSLEER. The CDR3 has 16 amino acids. Trimming removed 3 bases from V and 2 bases from J; junction bases left unmatched: 9. CDR3 DNA sequence: TGCGCCAGCAGCCACGGCGGAGGGGGCTCAAACTATGGCTACACCTTC. This codes for CASSHGGGGSNYGYTF.

For the CDR3, the DNA is TGTGCCAGCAGCTTGGGACAGGTGAACACTGAAGCTTTCTTT. This sequence encodes CASSLGQVNTEAFF. The V gene is TRBV5-4, the J gene TRBJ1-1, with D tentatively TRBD1 (6 bases). In germline, CDR1 is SGHNT, CDR2 YYREEE (reference sequence). The CDR3 is 14 residues long. Trimming took off 0 bases at V and 0 bases at J, with 6 bases between the two ends.

The chain employs TRBV10-3 and TRBJ2-2; TRBD1 aligns across 7 bases. V lost 4 bases and J lost 4; bases outside the gene matches: 6. The V gene's germline CDR1 is ENHRY and CDR2 SYGVKD. The CDR3 spans 15 residues. The CDR3 reads CAISGPQGTTGELFF. CDR3 DNA: TGTGCCATCAGTGGGCCACAGGGGACCACCGGGGAGCTGTTTTTT.

This chain uses TRBV7-9 with TRBJ2-1; a possible D gene is TRBD1 (6 bases). CDR1 SEHNR and CDR2 FQNEAQ come from the germline V gene (reference sequence). The V end was cut by 1 base, the J end by 0 bases, with 7 bases between. This CDR3 has 15 residues. CDR3 bases: TGTGCCAGCAGCTTAGTGGGGGCCTCCTACAATGAGCAGTTCTTC. This sequence encodes CASSLVGASYNEQFF.

Of note for this clone: At one boundary the junction diverges from the germline segment, which might be a read error. The chain links TRBV2 to TRBJ1-3; D might be TRBD1 (6 bases). CDR1 SNHLY and CDR2 FYNNEI come from the germline V gene. The length of the CDR3 is 15 residues. The CDR3 here is CASREAQGPGNTIYF. The CDR3 DNA is TGTGCCAGCAGGGAAGCACAGGGCCCTGGAAACACCATATATTTT.

The V call is TRBV9, the J call TRBJ2-1; 9 bases match TRBD1. Unmatched junction bases numbered 9, after V lost 0 bases and J lost 8 bases. Germline V gene sequence: CDR1 SGDLS, CDR2 YYNGEE. This CDR3 contains 16 residues. The CDR3 spells CASSVEGGQGGDEQFF. The CDR3 coding sequence is TGTGCCAGCAGCGTAGAGGGGGGACAGGGCGGCGATGAGCAGTTCTTC.

The CDR3 loop reads CATRTDSSYNEQFF. In DNA, the CDR3 is TGTGCCACCAGGACAGACAGCTCCTACAATGAGCAGTTCTTC. The rearrangement joins TRBV6-5 to TRBJ2-1, with D tentatively TRBD1 (6 bases). Germline CDR1 is MNHEY and CDR2 is SVGAGI. Trimming took off 10 bases at V and 0 bases at J, with 13 bases between the two ends. This CDR3 is 14 amino acids long.

The gene calls are TRBV29-1 and TRBJ2-7; 9 bases agree with TRBD1. CDR1 SQVTM and CDR2 ANQGSEA come from the germline V gene. CDR3 length: 13 residues. Losses at the gene ends were 2 bases for V and 5 bases for J; bases not matched to a gene: 4. CDR3 residues: CSVERGQGNEQYF. The CDR3 bases are TGCAGCGTTGAAAGGGGACAGGGAAACGAGCAGTACTTC.

The chain links TRBV4-3 to TRBJ2-7, with D possibly matching TRBD1 (6 bases). The CDR3 covers 16 residues. Germline V gene data show CDR1 as LGHNA and CDR2 as YSLEER. V was clipped by 1 base and J by 2 bases, with 15 bases between them. The CDR3 bases are TGCGCCAGCAGCCAAGCCCTACAGGGCCGAACCTACGAGCAGTACTTC. It is translated as CASSQALQGRTYEQYF.

The rearrangement uses TRBV5-5 and TRBJ1-2; 8 bases agree with TRBD1. V lost 4 bases and J lost 3; bases outside the gene matches: 5. This CDR3 contains 14 residues. Germline-derived CDR1 and CDR2 are SGHKS and YYEKEE (reference sequence). In DNA, the CDR3 is TGTGCCAGCAGCGTGGACAGGGCCGACTATGGCTACACCTTC. This sequence encodes CASSVDRADYGYTF.

The chain is built from TRBV2 and TRBJ2-5; 15 bases map to TRBD2. The CDR3 consists of 15 residues. Germline lookup yields CDR1 SNHLY and CDR2 FYNNEI. V trimming: 6 bases; J trimming: 5 bases; junction bases outside the gene matches: 4. The CDR3 sequence is CASRWTSGGVETQYF. CDR3 coding DNA: TGTGCCAGCAGATGGACTAGCGGGGGGGTGGAGACCCAGTACTTC.

The J gene is TRBJ1-1, the V gene TRBV5-6; no reliable D call. The CDR3 extends over 14 amino acids. Trimming pared 0 bases from V and 1 base from J, leaving 7 bases between. Germline V CDR1 and CDR2: SGHDT, YYEEEE. In DNA, the CDR3 is TGTGCCAGCAGCTTGGCGCCGGGGAACACTGAAGCTTTCTTT. This sequence encodes CASSLAPGNTEAFF.

This clone came up a few times. The chain couples TRBV14 to TRBJ1-4; a possible D gene is TRBD1 (6 bases). This CDR3 is 13 amino acids long. CDR1 SGHDN and CDR2 FVKESK come from the germline V gene. V lost 3 bases, J lost 7 bases, and 9 bases lay in between. CDR3 sequence reads: CASSHNRVEKLFF. CDR3 nucleotide sequence: TGTGCCAGCAGCCACAACAGGGTTGAAAAACTGTTTTTT. Looking up the rest from reference TRBV14 and TRBJ1-4 gives the full variable domain: EAGVTQFPSHSVIEKGQTVTLRCDPISGHDNLYWYRRVMGKEIKFLLHFVKESKQDESGMPNNRFLAERTGGTYSTLKVQPAELEDSGVYFCASSHNRVEKLFFGSGTQLSVL.